This entry concerns a single T cell receptor (beta chain). The cDNA had a unique molecular identifier and a template-switch universal primer site. Each CDR3 protein is one row after TCRdb ran MiXCR on the 5' RACE reads. The table has about 340,000 distinct CDR3 sequences, approximately 9.1% seen once. The record originates from a study of identical twins. The germline V gene has CDR1 SGHAT and CDR2 FQNNGV. This CDR3 is built from 15 residues. Trimming took off 2 bases at V and 5 bases at J, with 13 bases between the two ends. The chain combines TRBV11-2 with TRBJ2-1, with no clear D. Input material: naive T cells sorted from blood. The clonotype was recovered from a woman between 50 and 59 years old in good health. In nucleotides, the CDR3 is TGTGCCAGCAGCTTAATTAGGCTTCGAAACAATGAGCAGTTCTTC. Translation: CASSLIRLRNNEQFF.